This record looks at one T cell receptor (beta chain) sequence and its context. The antigen remains unidentified. A CD45RO-CCR7+CD27+CD95- profile was what naive CD8+ T cells displayed. This record comes from a study of CXCR3-negative and CXCR3-positive naive CD8 T cells. The authors made the TRB cDNA libraries by 5' RACE using UMI labels. TCRdb processed the 5' RACE reads again and assigns one entry to each CDR3 protein, with no DNA. There are approximately 140,000 distinct CDR3 sequences in the sample, with about 0.27% held by the top ten. This CDR3 comprises 15 residues. The germline CDR1 and CDR2 sequences are SEHNR and FQNEAQ (reference sequence). Study findings and constraints: CXCR3-expressing naive cells carried TRB CDR3s more hydrophobic than those of CXCR3-negative naive cells. Comparably high diversity marked both naive subsets, whereas memory CD8+ cells had much lower diversity. The authors found comparable surface CD5 between naive subsets and inferred TCR strength from TRB CDR3 properties.

Specimen: naive CXCR3+ CD8+ T cells from blood. This sample's subset: CD45RO-CCR7+CD27+CD95- naive CD8+ T cells expressing CXCR3 (TNR3+). The chain carries TRBV7-9 and TRBJ1-1; as DNA is missing, the TRBD1 call by TCRdb cannot be tested. This receptor was identified in a human donor in good health. Some clones in this sample may be carry-over from other donors' samples. The CDR3: CASSLGGGAWTEAFF.